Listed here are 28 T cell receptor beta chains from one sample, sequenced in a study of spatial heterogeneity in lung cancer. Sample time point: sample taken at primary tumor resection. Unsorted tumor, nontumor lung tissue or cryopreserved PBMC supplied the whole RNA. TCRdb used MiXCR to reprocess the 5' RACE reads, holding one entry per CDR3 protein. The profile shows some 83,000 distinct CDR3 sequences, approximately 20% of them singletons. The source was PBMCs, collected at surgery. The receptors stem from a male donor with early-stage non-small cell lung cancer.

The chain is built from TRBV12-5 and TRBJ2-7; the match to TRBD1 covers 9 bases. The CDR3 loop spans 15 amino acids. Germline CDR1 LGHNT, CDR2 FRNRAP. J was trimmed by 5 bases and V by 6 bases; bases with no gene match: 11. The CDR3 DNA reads TGTGCTAGTGGGCGGAGTGGGACAGGGATCGACGAGCAGTACTTC. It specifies CASGRSGTGIDEQYF.

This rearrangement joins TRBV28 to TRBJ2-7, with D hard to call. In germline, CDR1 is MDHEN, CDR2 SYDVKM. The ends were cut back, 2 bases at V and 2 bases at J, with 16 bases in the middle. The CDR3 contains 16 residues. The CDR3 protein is CASSLRLVLATYEQYF. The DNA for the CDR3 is TGTGCCAGCAGTTTAAGATTGGTTCTGGCGACCTACGAGCAGTACTTC.

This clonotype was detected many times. DNA of the CDR3: TGTGCCAGCAGTGAAGCGGGGTTGAACACCGGGGAGCTGTTTTTT. Translated, it gives CASSEAGLNTGELFF. The rearrangement links TRBV28 to TRBJ2-2, with 7 nucleotides matching TRBD2. The J segment lost 1 base and the V segment lost 5 bases, leaving 4 bases of the junction unmatched. Per the germline V gene, CDR1 is MDHEN and CDR2 is SYDVKM. This CDR3 is built from 15 residues. Complete variable domain (other parts from reference TRBV28 and TRBJ2-2): DVKVTQSSRYLVKRTGEKVFLECVQDMDHENMFWYRQDPGLGLRLIYFSYDVKMKEKGDIPEGYSVSREKKERFSLILESASTNQTSMYLCASSEAGLNTGELFFGEGSRLTVL.

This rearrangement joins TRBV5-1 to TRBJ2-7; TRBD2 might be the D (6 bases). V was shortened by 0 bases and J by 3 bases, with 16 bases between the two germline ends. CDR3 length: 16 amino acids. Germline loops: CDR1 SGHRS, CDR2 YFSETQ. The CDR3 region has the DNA TGCGCCAGCAGCTTGGTAACCGGCCGGGAGAGCTACGAGCAGTACTTC. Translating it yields CASSLVTGRESYEQYF. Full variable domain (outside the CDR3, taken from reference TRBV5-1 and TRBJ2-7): KAGVTQTPRYLIKTRGQQVTLSCSPISGHRSVSWYQQTPGQGLQFLFEYFSETQRNKGNFPGRFSGRQFSNSRSEMNVSTLELGDSALYLCASSLVTGRESYEQYFGPGTRLTVT.

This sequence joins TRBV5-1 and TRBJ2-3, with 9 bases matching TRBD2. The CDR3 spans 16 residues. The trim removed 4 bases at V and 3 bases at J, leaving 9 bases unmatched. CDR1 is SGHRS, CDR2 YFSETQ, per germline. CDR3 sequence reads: CASSLWASGTTDTQYF. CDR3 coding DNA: TGCGCCAGCAGCCTTTGGGCTAGCGGGACTACAGATACGCAGTATTTT.

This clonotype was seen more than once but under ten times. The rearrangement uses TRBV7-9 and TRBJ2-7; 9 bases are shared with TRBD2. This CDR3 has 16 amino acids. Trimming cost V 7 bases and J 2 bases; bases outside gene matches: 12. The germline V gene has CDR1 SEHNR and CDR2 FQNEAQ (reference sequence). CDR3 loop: CASTARETSGPYEQYF. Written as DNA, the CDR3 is TGTGCCAGCACCGCTCGTGAGACTAGCGGTCCCTACGAGCAGTACTTC. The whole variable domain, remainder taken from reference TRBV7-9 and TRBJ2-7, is DTGVSQNPRHKITKRGQNVTFRCDPISEHNRLYWYRQTLGQGPEFLTYFQNEAQLEKSRLLSDRFSAERPKGSFSTLEIQRTEQGDSAMYLCASTARETSGPYEQYFGPGTRLTVT.

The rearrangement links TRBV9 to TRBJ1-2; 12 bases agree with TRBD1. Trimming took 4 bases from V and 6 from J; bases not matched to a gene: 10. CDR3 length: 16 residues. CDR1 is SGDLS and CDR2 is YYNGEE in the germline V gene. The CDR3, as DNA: TGTGCCAGCAGCCAAGGGACAGGGGGCGTGATAGATGGCTACACCTTC. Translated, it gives CASSQGTGGVIDGYTF.

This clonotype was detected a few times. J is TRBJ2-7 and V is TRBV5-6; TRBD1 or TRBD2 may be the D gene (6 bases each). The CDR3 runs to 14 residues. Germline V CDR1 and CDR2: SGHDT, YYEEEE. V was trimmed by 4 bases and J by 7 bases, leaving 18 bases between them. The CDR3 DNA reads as TGTGCCAGCAGCATAGCAGGAGGGGGTCGAGAGCAGTACTTC. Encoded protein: CASSIAGGGREQYF. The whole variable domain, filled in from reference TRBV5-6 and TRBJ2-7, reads DAGVTQSPTHLIKTRGQQVTLRCSPKSGHDTVSWYQQALGQGPQFIFQYYEEEERQRGNFPDRFSGHQFPNYSSELNVNALLLGDSALYLCASSIAGGGREQYFGPGTRLTVT.

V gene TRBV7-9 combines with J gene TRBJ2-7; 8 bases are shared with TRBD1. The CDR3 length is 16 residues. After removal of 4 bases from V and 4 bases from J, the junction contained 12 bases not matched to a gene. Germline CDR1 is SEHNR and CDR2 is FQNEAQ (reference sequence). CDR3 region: CASSSTERTGSYEQYF. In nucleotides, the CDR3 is TGTGCCAGCAGCTCAACTGAGCGGACAGGGTCGTACGAGCAGTACTTC.

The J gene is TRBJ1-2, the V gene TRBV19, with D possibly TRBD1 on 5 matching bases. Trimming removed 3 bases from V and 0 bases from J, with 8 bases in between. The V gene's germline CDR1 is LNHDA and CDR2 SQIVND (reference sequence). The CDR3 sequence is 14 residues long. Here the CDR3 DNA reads TGTGCCAGTAGTATGGGGGAGACTAACTATGGCTACACCTTC. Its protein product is CASSMGETNYGYTF.

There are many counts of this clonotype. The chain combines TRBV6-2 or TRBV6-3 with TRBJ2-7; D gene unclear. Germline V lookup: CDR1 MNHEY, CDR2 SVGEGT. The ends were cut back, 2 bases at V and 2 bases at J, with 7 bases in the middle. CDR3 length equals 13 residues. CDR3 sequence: CASSYSKPYEQYF. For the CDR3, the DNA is TGTGCCAGCAGTTACAGCAAGCCCTACGAGCAGTACTTC.

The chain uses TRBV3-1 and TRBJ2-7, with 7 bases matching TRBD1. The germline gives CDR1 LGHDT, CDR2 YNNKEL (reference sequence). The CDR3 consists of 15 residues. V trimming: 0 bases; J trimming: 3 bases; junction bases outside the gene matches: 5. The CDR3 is CASSQDRTGYYEQYF. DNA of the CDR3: TGTGCCAGCAGCCAAGATCGGACAGGCTACTACGAGCAGTACTTC.

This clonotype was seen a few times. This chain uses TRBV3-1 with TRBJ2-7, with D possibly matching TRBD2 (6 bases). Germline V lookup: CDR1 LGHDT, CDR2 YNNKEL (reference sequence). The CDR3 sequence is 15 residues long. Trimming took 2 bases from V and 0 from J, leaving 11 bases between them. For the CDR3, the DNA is TGTGCCAGCAGCCAAAATAGCGGTAGCTCCTACGAGCAGTACTTC. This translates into CASSQNSGSSYEQYF.

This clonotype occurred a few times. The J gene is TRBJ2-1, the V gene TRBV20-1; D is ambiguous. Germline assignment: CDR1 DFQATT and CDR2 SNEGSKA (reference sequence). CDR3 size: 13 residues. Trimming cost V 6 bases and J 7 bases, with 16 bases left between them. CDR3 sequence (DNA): TGCAGTGCAAGCACGGCAGGAACGAATGAGCAGTTCTTC. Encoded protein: CSASTAGTNEQFF.

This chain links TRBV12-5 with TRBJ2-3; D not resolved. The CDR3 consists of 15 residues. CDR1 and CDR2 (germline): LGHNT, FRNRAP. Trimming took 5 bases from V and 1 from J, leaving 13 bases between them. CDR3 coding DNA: TGTGCTAGTGGTCCACGGGCCCCGGGCACAGATACGCAGTATTTT. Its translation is CASGPRAPGTDTQYF. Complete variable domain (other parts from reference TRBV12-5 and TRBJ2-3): DARVTQTPRHKVTEMGQEVTMRCQPILGHNTVFWYRQTMMQGLELLAYFRNRAPLDDSGMPKDRFSAEMPDATLATLKIQPSEPRDSAVYFCASGPRAPGTDTQYFGPGTRLTVL.

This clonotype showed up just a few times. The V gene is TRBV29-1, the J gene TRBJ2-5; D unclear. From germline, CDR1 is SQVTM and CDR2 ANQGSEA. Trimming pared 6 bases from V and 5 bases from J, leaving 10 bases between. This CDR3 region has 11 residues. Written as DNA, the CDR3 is TGCAGCGTCGCCACATGGGAGACCCAGTACTTC. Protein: CSVATWETQYF. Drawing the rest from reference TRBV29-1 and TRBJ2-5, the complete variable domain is SAVISQKPSRDICQRGTSLTIQCQVDSQVTMMFWYRQQPGQSLTLIATANQGSEATYESGFVIDKFPISRPNLTFSTLTVSNMSPEDSSIYLCSVATWETQYFGPGTRLLVL.

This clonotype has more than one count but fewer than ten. In DNA form, the CDR3 reads TGCGCCAGCAGCCAAGTCTTGGGACAGGGGCATTCCGAGCAGTACTTC. It codes for CASSQVLGQGHSEQYF. The chain combines TRBV4-1 with TRBJ2-7; 10 bases match TRBD1. The V and J ends lost 1 base and 6 bases, in that order; junction bases with no gene match: 9. Germline V gene data show CDR1 as MGHRA and CDR2 as YSYEKL. The length of the CDR3 is 16 residues.

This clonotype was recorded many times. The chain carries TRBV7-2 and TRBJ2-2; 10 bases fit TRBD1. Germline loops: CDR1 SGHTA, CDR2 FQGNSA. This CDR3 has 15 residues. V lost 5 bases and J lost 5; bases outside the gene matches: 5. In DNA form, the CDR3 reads TGTGCCAGCAGCGCCGGGACAGGGGAAACCGGGGAGCTGTTTTTT. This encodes CASSAGTGETGELFF.

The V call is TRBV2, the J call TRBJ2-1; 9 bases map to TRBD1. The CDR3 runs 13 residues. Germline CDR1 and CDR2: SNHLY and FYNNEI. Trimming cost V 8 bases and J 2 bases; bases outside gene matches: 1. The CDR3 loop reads CASRQGAYNEQFF. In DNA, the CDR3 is TGTGCCAGCCGACAGGGGGCCTACAATGAGCAGTTCTTC. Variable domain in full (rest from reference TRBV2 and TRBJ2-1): EPEVTQTPSHQVTQMGQEVILRCVPISNHLYFYWYRQILGQKVEFLVSFYNNEISEKSEIFDDQFSVERPDGSNFTLKIRSTKLEDSAMYFCASRQGAYNEQFFGPGTRLTVL.

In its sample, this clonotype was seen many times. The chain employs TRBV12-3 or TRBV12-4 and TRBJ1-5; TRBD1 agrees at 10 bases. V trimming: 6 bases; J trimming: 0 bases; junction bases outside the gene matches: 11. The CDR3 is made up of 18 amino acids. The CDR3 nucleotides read TGTGCCAGCAGCCCCCCGGGACAGGGGTTCTATAGCAATCAGCCCCAGCATTTT. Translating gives CASSPPGQGFYSNQPQHF.

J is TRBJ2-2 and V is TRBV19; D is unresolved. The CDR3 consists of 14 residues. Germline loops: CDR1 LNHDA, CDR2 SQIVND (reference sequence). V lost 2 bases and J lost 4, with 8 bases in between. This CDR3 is CASSIREGTGELFF. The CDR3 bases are TGTGCCAGTAGTATAAGGGAAGGCACCGGGGAGCTGTTTTTT. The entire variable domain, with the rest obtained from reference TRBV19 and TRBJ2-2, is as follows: DGGITQSPKYLFRKEGQNVTLSCEQNLNHDAMYWYRQDPGQGLRLIYYSQIVNDFQKGDIAEGYSVSREKKESFPLTVTSAQKNPTAFYLCASSIREGTGELFFGEGSRLTVL.

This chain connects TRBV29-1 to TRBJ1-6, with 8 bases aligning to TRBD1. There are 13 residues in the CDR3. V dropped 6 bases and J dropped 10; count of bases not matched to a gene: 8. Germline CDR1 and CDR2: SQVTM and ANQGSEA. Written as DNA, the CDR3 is TGCAGCGTCGGGACAGGCGATAGATCACCCCTCCACTTT. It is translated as CSVGTGDRSPLHF. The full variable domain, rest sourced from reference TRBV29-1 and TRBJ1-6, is SAVISQKPSRDICQRGTSLTIQCQVDSQVTMMFWYRQQPGQSLTLIATANQGSEATYESGFVIDKFPISRPNLTFSTLTVSNMSPEDSSIYLCSVGTGDRSPLHFGNGTRLTVT.

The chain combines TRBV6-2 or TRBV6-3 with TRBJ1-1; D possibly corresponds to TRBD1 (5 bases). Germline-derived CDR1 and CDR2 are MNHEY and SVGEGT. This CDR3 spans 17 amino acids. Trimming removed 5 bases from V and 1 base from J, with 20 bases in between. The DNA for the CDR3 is TGTGCCAGCAGTCTTAAGACAAGGGGAGGAAGGAACACTGAAGCTTTCTTT. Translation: CASSLKTRGGRNTEAFF.

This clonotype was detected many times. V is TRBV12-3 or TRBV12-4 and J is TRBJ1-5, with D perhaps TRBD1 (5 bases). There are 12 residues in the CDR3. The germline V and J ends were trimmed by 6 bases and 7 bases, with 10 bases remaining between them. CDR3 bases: TGTGCCAGCAGATGGGGGAAGCAGCCCCAGCATTTT. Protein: CASRWGKQPQHF.

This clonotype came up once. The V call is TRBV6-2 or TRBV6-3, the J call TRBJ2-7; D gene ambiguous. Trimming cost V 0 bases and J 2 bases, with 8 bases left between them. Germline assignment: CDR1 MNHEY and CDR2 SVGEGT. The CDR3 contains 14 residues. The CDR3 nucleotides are TGTGCCAGCAGTTACTCTTCACCTCCCTACGAGCAGTACTTC. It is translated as CASSYSSPPYEQYF.

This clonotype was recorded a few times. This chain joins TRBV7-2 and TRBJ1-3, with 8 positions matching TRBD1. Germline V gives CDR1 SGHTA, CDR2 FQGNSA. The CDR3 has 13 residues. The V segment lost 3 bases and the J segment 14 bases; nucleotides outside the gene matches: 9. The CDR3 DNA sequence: TGTGCCAGCAGCTTGGGGATAGACAGGGGCGTATATTTT. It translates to CASSLGIDRGVYF.

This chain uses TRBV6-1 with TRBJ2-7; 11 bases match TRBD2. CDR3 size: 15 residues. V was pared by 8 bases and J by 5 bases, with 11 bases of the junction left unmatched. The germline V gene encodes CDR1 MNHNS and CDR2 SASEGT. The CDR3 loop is CASGSLLAGADEQYF. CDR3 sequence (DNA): TGTGCCAGCGGATCCTTACTAGCGGGAGCCGACGAGCAGTACTTC.

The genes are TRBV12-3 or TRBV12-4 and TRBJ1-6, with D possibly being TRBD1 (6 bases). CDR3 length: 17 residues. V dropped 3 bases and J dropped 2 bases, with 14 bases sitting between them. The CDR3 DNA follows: TGTGCCAGCAGTTTCTTTCTTGGGACAACCTATAATTCACCCCTCCACTTT. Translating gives CASSFFLGTTYNSPLHF.